Detailed here is one TCR beta chain. As handled by the study authors: Nucleated cell number was recorded as an estimate derived from reference gene primer amplification. Produced via immunoSEQ multiplex PCR; TCRdb's table is partial and in-frame only. Clone size and V and J calls were adopted from that table, with D and trimming inferred from the DNA. The sample includes some 70,000 clones, approximately 91% of them seen just once. These data are taken from a study of blood T cell repertoires in COVID-19. Trimming took off 2 bases at V and 4 bases at J, with 6 bases between the two ends. This CDR3 contains 13 residues. CDR1 and CDR2 from the germline V gene are SGHVS and FQNEAQ.

The sample taken for sequencing was peripheral blood. The source of this sequence is a human donor with active COVID-19. The donor label of this sample is uncertain. The chain combines TRBV7-8 with TRBJ1-5; D gene uncertain. For the CDR3, the DNA is TGTGCCAGCAGCTTAACTAGTAATCAGCCCCAGCATTTT. This sequence encodes CASSLTSNQPQHF.